The 16 T cell receptor beta chains below were found in one sample sequenced in a study of control samples from healthy donors and cancer patients. Method: immunoSEQ multiplex PCR; TCRdb's copy keeps in-frame clones and lacks some. The sample consists of approximately 180,000 clones, more than 85% of them appearing once. The specimen was blood. The receptor set was obtained from a woman in her 40s in good health.

J is TRBJ1-1 and V is TRBV5-1, with 9 bases that match TRBD1. Germline V gene sequence: CDR1 SGHRS, CDR2 YFSETQ. The CDR3 covers 16 residues. The V segment lost 7 bases and the J segment 5 bases; nucleotides outside the gene matches: 15. The CDR3 DNA reads TGCGCCAGCCGGACCACCTTGGGACAGGGAGGGACTGAAGCTTTCTTT. Protein product: CASRTTLGQGGTEAFF.

The chain is built from TRBV5-1 and TRBJ1-1, with D unclear. The V end lost 4 bases, the J end lost 4 bases, and 14 bases lay between the germline ends. CDR1 is SGHRS, CDR2 YFSETQ, per germline. The CDR3 loop spans 14 amino acids. CDR3 in amino acids: CASSQEVEGTEAFF. CDR3 nucleotide sequence: TGCGCCAGCAGCCAGGAGGTTGAGGGCACTGAAGCTTTCTTT.

V and J are TRBV4-1 and TRBJ2-2, with TRBD2 identical over 7 bases. CDR3 length equals 16 residues. Germline V lookup: CDR1 MGHRA, CDR2 YSYEKL. The trim removed 5 bases at V and 5 bases at J, leaving 11 bases unmatched. The CDR3 nucleotides are TGCGCCAGCAGCTCCCCCTCGAGCGGGGTTACCGGGGAGCTGTTTTTT. It codes for CASSSPSSGVTGELFF.

The chain has TRBV7-8 and TRBJ1-2; D gene ambiguous. V was pared by 4 bases and J by 4 bases, with 13 bases between. Germline V gene data show CDR1 as SGHVS and CDR2 as FQNEAQ. CDR3 size: 14 residues. The DNA of the CDR3 is TGTGCCAGCAGCTCCTTACTCGAGGGCTATGGCTACACCTTC. It translates to CASSSLLEGYGYTF.

Notes on this clone: One end of the junction varies from germline; a read error may be responsible. This sequence joins TRBV18 and TRBJ1-5; no firm D call. This CDR3 comprises 15 residues. The V gene's germline CDR1 is KGHSH and CDR2 LQKENI. In DNA, the CDR3 is TGTGCCAGCTCACCACAGGGAAGTAGCTATCAGCCCCAGCATTTT. It is translated as CASSPQGSSYQPQHF.

The chain employs TRBV5-6 and TRBJ1-5; no reliable D call. V lost 3 bases to trimming and J lost 6 bases, with 7 bases between them. The germline V gene has CDR1 SGHDT and CDR2 YYEEEE. The CDR3 has 12 amino acids. The CDR3 DNA follows: TGTGCCAGCAGCTCCGGGTCTCAGCCCCAGCATTTT. This encodes CASSSGSQPQHF.

This clone has just one count. The chain has TRBV5-6 and TRBJ1-1; 7 positions match TRBD1. V shed 1 base, J shed 3 bases, and the junction held 12 bases outside the gene matches. Germline V gives CDR1 SGHDT, CDR2 YYEEEE. The CDR3 consists of 17 residues. CDR3 in amino acids: CASSLRQGLDYYTEAFF. CDR3 DNA: TGTGCCAGCAGCTTGCGACAGGGACTCGATTACTACACTGAAGCTTTCTTT.

V is TRBV7-9 and J is TRBJ2-7; TRBD1 is a possible D gene (6 bases). Germline V lookup: CDR1 SEHNR, CDR2 FQNEAQ (reference sequence). With 4 bases removed from V and 1 base from J, the gap between germline ends came to 11 bases. The CDR3 runs 14 residues. The CDR3 spells CASSSTDRSYEQYF. The CDR3 DNA is TGTGCCAGCAGCTCGACGGACAGATCCTACGAGCAGTACTTC.

The chain employs TRBV19 and TRBJ2-2, with 10 bases identical to TRBD1. Germline V gives CDR1 LNHDA, CDR2 SQIVND (reference sequence). The CDR3 runs 13 residues. With 6 bases clipped from V and 6 bases from J, the junction kept 1 base outside the gene matches. The CDR3 sequence is CASRDRGAGELFF. Here the CDR3 DNA reads TGTGCCAGTAGGGACAGGGGGGCCGGGGAGCTGTTTTTT. Supplemented by reference TRBV19 and TRBJ2-2, the full variable domain reads DGGITQSPKYLFRKEGQNVTLSCEQNLNHDAMYWYRQDPGQGLRLIYYSQIVNDFQKGDIAEGYSVSREKKESFPLTVTSAQKNPTAFYLCASRDRGAGELFFGEGSRLTVL.

In this sample, this clone turned up once. V gene TRBV7-6 combines with J gene TRBJ1-2; D is possibly TRBD1 (6 bases). The CDR3 sequence is 15 residues long. The germline V gene encodes CDR1 SGHVS and CDR2 FNYEAQ. V lost 5 bases, J lost 6 bases, and 19 bases lay in between. Here the CDR3 reads CASSPGRQGIDGYTF. As DNA, the CDR3 is TGTGCCAGCAGCCCCGGGCGGCAGGGGATTGATGGCTACACCTTC. The full variable domain, in which reference TRBV7-6 and TRBJ1-2 provide the parts outside the CDR3, is GAGVSQSPRYKVTKRGQDVALRCDPISGHVSLYWYRQALGQGPEFLTYFNYEAQQDKSGLPNDRFSAERPEGSISTLTIQRTEQRDSAMYRCASSPGRQGIDGYTFGSGTRLTVV.

V usage is TRBV13 and J usage is TRBJ1-2; D gene uncertain. There are 13 residues in the CDR3. Per germline, CDR1 PRHDT and CDR2 FYEKMQ (reference sequence). V shed 5 bases and J shed 6 bases, with 13 bases lying between them. The CDR3 sequence: CASSPGEGNGYTF. The CDR3 nucleotides are TGTGCCAGCAGCCCCGGGGAAGGGAATGGCTACACCTTC.

The CDR3 nucleotides are TGTGCCAGCAGCTTACTCACCTTCCAGGGGACAGATACGCAGTATTTT. Amino acids: CASSLLTFQGTDTQYF. The chain joins TRBV11-2 to TRBJ2-3; maybe TRBD1 (6 bases). Per germline, CDR1 SGHAT and CDR2 FQNNGV. The CDR3 extends over 16 amino acids. Trimming removed 2 bases from V and 3 bases from J, with 15 bases in between.

The chain uses TRBV5-6 and TRBJ1-2, with D unresolved. V dropped 0 bases and J dropped 3 bases, with 3 bases sitting between them. CDR3 length: 12 amino acids. CDR1 is SGHDT, CDR2 YYEEEE, per germline. CDR3 sequence: CASSLDYYGYTF. The CDR3 nucleotides read TGTGCCAGCAGCTTGGACTACTATGGCTACACCTTC.

The rearrangement links TRBV14 to TRBJ2-7, with 9 bases matching TRBD2. The ends lost 1 base at V and 7 bases at J; junction bases unmatched: 8. There are 15 residues in the CDR3. Germline CDR1 reads SGHDN; CDR2 reads FVKESK. CDR3 amino acids: CASSQVLAGRLEQYF. The CDR3 nucleotides read TGTGCCAGCAGCCAAGTCCTAGCGGGGCGTCTGGAGCAGTACTTC.

The rearrangement joins TRBV23-1 to TRBJ1-2; 9 nucleotides align to TRBD1. TRBV23-1 is sorted into the ORF group, with uncertain function. CDR3 size: 19 residues. J lost 3 bases, V lost 3 bases, and 17 bases had no gene match. CDR3 nucleotide sequence: TGCGCCAGCAGTCAGCCCTATCCCGGGACAGGGAAGATGGACTATGGCTACACCTTC. Encoded protein: CASSQPYPGTGKMDYGYTF.

The V call is TRBV4-2, the J call TRBJ1-5; D is ambiguous. CDR1 is LGHNA, CDR2 YNFKEQ, per germline. Deletions cut 4 bases from V and 2 bases from J, with 18 bases between. CDR3 length: 17 residues. This CDR3 reads CASSPAESGAGNQPQHF. The CDR3 bases are TGTGCCAGCAGCCCCGCAGAGTCTGGAGCCGGCAATCAGCCCCAGCATTTT.